A selection of T cell receptor beta chains follows, all from one sample in a study of CD8 T cells in Susac syndrome. TCRdb reprocessed the immunoSEQ multiplex PCR reads via MiXCR and lists one record per CDR3 protein. The table includes about 53,000 distinct CDR3 sequences, 95% detected once. Sequencing input: CD8+ T cells from PBMCs. These receptors were taken from a human donor with Susac syndrome. Each CDR3 is given with its conserved first and last residue. D genes are given only for firm matches. Some rows mark clone size as missing; the rest say once, few, many or name a class of expanded clone.

D: -; J: TRBJ2-7; size: once; V: TRBV4-2; DNA: TGTGCCAGCAGCCAAGCTGCAGGGGCCTACGAGCAGTACTTC; CDR3: CASSQAAGAYEQYF
D: -; J: TRBJ1-2; size: -; V: TRBV18; DNA: TGTGCCAGCTCACCTAGGACAGCGTCTGGCTACACCTTC; CDR3: CASSPRTASGYTF
D: TRBD1; J: TRBJ2-2; size: -; V: TRBV10-2; DNA: TGCGCCAGCAGACGGACAGGCGGTTTTACCGGGGAGCTGTTTTTT; CDR3: CASRRTGGFTGELFF
D: TRBD2; J: TRBJ2-7; size: -; V: TRBV4-1; DNA: TGCGCCAGCAGCCAAGATGGCGCTAGCGGGGGTAAAGAGCAGTACTTC; CDR3: CASSQDGASGGKEQYF
D: -; J: TRBJ2-3; size: -; V: TRBV7-2; DNA: TGTGCCAGCAGCCTCGACATTCCCACAGATACGCAGTATTTT; CDR3: CASSLDIPTDTQYF
D: -; J: TRBJ1-2; size: -; V: TRBV12-3/TRBV12-4; DNA: TGTGCCAGCAGATTAGGGGGGTCGGACTATGGCTACACCTTC; CDR3: CASRLGGSDYGYTF
D: TRBD1; J: TRBJ2-3; size: -; V: TRBV4-3; DNA: TGCGCCAGCAGCCAAGCAGGGGGTATGGGTACGCAGTATTTT; CDR3: CASSQAGGMGTQYF
D: TRBD1; J: TRBJ1-2; size: -; V: TRBV6-1; DNA: TGTGCCAGCAGCGATCCTGACAGGGGAAACTATGGCTACACCTTC; CDR3: CASSDPDRGNYGYTF
D: -; J: TRBJ1-5; size: -; V: TRBV20-1; DNA: TGCAGTGTTTCCCAGGGGAGCAATCAGCCCCAGCATTTT; CDR3: CSVSQGSNQPQHF
D: -; J: TRBJ1-1; size: -; V: TRBV5-6; DNA: TGTGCCAGCAGCTCCCCGGGGGAAGCTTTCTTT; CDR3: CASSSPGEAFF
D: TRBD2; J: TRBJ2-5; size: -; V: TRBV20-1; DNA: TGCAGTGCTAGAGACGGGACTACTCAACCGGGGGGGACCCAGCACTTC; CDR3: CSARDGTTQPGGTQHF
D: -; J: TRBJ1-2; size: few; V: TRBV30; DNA: TGTGCCTGGAGTGACCGAACAGGGTCGCGGGGCTACACCTTC; CDR3: CAWSDRTGSRGYTF
D: -; J: TRBJ2-5; size: -; V: TRBV6-5; DNA: TGTGCCAGCAGTTACGGGGACCAAGAGACCCAGTACTTC; CDR3: CASSYGDQETQYF
D: -; J: TRBJ2-5; size: -; V: TRBV27; DNA: TGTGCCAGCAGTTTATACCAGGGGCAAGAGACCCAGTACTTC; CDR3: CASSLYQGQETQYF
D: -; J: TRBJ1-1; size: once; V: TRBV12-3/TRBV12-4; DNA: TGTGCCTCACAGGGCGGACGAGACACTGAAGCTTTCTTT; CDR3: CASQGGRDTEAFF
D: TRBD1; J: TRBJ2-2; size: medium-sized; V: TRBV27; DNA: TGTGCCAGCAGTTTCCAAGGACAGGGGATCAACACCGGGGAGCTGTTTTTT; CDR3: CASSFQGQGINTGELFF
D: TRBD1; J: TRBJ1-2; size: -; V: TRBV29-1; DNA: TGCAGCGTTGACCCGGGACAGACCTATGGCTACACCTTC; CDR3: CSVDPGQTYGYTF
D: -; J: TRBJ2-3; size: -; V: TRBV29-1; DNA: TGCAGCACCCGGGGTGCAGGTAGCACAGATACGCAGTATTTT; CDR3: CSTRGAGSTDTQYF
D: -; J: TRBJ1-1; size: -; V: TRBV5-4; DNA: TGTGCCAGCAGTTTTCGGGGGGGGAACACTGAAGCTTTCTTT; CDR3: CASSFRGGNTEAFF